The T cell receptor beta chain described here comes from a study of glioma-infiltrating T cells. There are 13 residues in the CDR3. Germline trimming cut 6 bases from V and 5 bases from J; bases unmatched to any gene: 7. From germline, CDR1 is MNHEY and CDR2 SVGEGT. The study, taken as a whole, reports: Only very few CDR3 sequences appeared in both tissue and blood. Gliomas, especially low-grade, showed above-expected tissue-blood divergence; non-neoplastic patients showed below.

Using RNA template, CDR3s of TCR alpha and beta were amplified with iRepertoire arm-PCR. One-step reverse transcription and amplification started from approximately 100-400 ng of tissue mRNA or PBMC total RNA. TCRdb called the multiplex PCR reads again in MiXCR, with one record for every CDR3 protein. The table has about 200,000 distinct CDR3 sequences, over 25% seen once; the top ten hold over 20%. Points on this clonotype: As yet, its antigen is unknown.

V usage is TRBV6-2 or TRBV6-3 and J usage is TRBJ2-7, with 7 positions matching TRBD1. The receptor was derived from a human donor with low-grade glioma or glioblastoma, undergoing nonglioma brain surgery, or in good health (not recorded which). Sequenced: glioma tissue, nonneoplastic brain tissue, or PBMCs (not recorded which). CDR3 protein: CASSRDSYNEQYF. The CDR3 nucleotides are TGTGCCAGCAGCCGGGACAGCTACAACGAGCAGTACTTC.